This entry is about one T cell receptor beta chain. This record comes from a study of cytomegalovirus exposure and HLA in healthy donors. PCR used 60 Vbeta primers and 13 Jbeta primers. TCRdb keeps only in-frame clones here, not all; method: immunoSEQ multiplex PCR. The table records about 94,000 clones, 65% to 80% of them present only once. Sequencing used PBMCs. The receptor's source is a man aged 35-49 years in good health and CMV-seropositive.

The CDR3 DNA reads TGCGCCAGCAGCTACCCAGGCACCAACTATGGCTACACCTTC. Translation: CASSYPGTNYGYTF. The chain employs TRBV5-1 and TRBJ1-2; D not resolved. V lost 3 bases and J 2 bases, leaving 11 bases between the germline ends. Germline V CDR1 and CDR2: SGHRS, YFSETQ. The CDR3 extends over 14 amino acids.